The subject of this entry is one TCR beta chain. The antigen is unknown. This sample is drawn from a study of cytomegalovirus exposure and HLA in healthy donors. The CDR3 sequence is 14 residues long. Germline CDR1 is SGHRS and CDR2 is YFSETQ. Trimming cost V 0 bases and J 4 bases, with 10 bases left between them. The PCR used 60 Vbeta and 13 Jbeta primers. Only in-frame clones appear in the TCRdb table, and some are missing; sequencing was by immunoSEQ multiplex PCR. Altogether nearly 110,000 clones are present, about three quarters being singletons, with the ten largest covering about 0.84%. Study conclusions and caveats: Later genetic work tied a missense DCLRE1C variant to beta-chain V and J trimming. It emerged from a later analysis that several of the most significant clusters appeared to be linked to common viral pathogens. Donor immune exposure was known only as CMV serostatus. Listed as cytomegalovirus-associated were 150 to 200 TCR beta chains.

The chain joins TRBV5-1 to TRBJ1-2; tentatively, D is TRBD1 (5 bases). Input material: PBMCs. The clonotype comes from a boy aged 5 to 17 in good health and CMV-seronegative. The CDR3 region has the DNA TGCGCCAGCAGCTTGGGACAGACCCTCTATGGCTACACCTTC. Translating gives CASSLGQTLYGYTF.